A selection of T cell receptor beta chains follows, all from one sample in a study of molecular identifiers for immune sequencing clone quantification. MiXCR, run by TCRdb on the PCR reads, gives a single entry per CDR3 protein. The profile shows about 65,000 distinct CDR3 sequences, around 18% of them singletons. The sequencing input was naive CD8+ T cells from blood, with Jurkat cell RNA spiked in. The source of these receptors is a human donor in good health. Some libraries in this study had Jurkat cell RNA spiked in. The CDR3 runs from the conserved cysteine through the conserved F or W. The D gene is left open where the match is weak. For some rows the clone size is stated as once, few or many, or as a class when expanded; others skip it.

j_call	clone_size	d_call	v_call	cdr3_aa	cdr3_nt
TRBJ1-2	-	TRBD1	TRBV7-9	CASSAGTESYGYTF	TGTGCCAGCAGCGCCGGGACAGAATCTTATGGCTACACCTTC
TRBJ2-1	many	TRBD2	TRBV12-3/TRBV12-4	CASKAGGYNEQFF	TGTGCCAGCAAAGCGGGAGGGTACAATGAGCAGTTCTTC
TRBJ2-7	-	TRBD2	TRBV5-6	CASSLVGSGLLEQNF	TGTGCCAGCAGCTTGGTAGGGTCGGGACTACTCGAGCAGAACTTC
TRBJ2-7	many	-	TRBV6-2/TRBV6-3	CASSLIGLTSEAYEQYF	TGTGCCAGCAGCCTAATAGGCCTAACTAGTGAGGCTTACGAGCAGTACTTC
TRBJ2-7	few	-	TRBV27	CASSTHWTTNYEQYF	TGTGCCAGCAGTACCCACTGGACTACAAACTACGAGCAGTACTTC
TRBJ1-2	few	-	TRBV5-6	CASSPDSPGSYTF	TGTGCCAGCAGCCCGGACTCCCCGGGAAGCTACACCTTC
TRBJ2-4	-	-	TRBV7-2	CASSLARGQGKNIQYF	TGTGCCAGCAGCTTAGCTCGGGGGCAGGGGAAAAACATTCAGTACTTC
TRBJ1-4	-	-	TRBV5-5	CASSFWGGELFF	TGTGCCAGCAGCTTCTGGGGAGGTGAACTGTTTTTT
TRBJ2-3	many	TRBD2	TRBV4-1	CASSPPGGAGGTDTQYF	TGCGCCAGCAGTCCCCCCGGGGGAGCGGGAGGGACAGATACGCAGTATTTT
TRBJ2-1	-	TRBD2	TRBV10-3	CAISGLRMLAGKNPNEQFF	TGTGCCATCAGCGGACTCCGAATGCTAGCGGGTAAAAACCCAAATGAGCAGTTCTTC
TRBJ2-7	many	TRBD2	TRBV27	CASSSGTSGGAYEQYF	TGTGCCAGCAGTTCCGGGACTAGCGGGGGGGCCTACGAGCAGTACTTC
TRBJ2-7	many	-	TRBV13	CASSSGTSYEQYF	TGTGCCAGCAGCTCCGGGACATCCTACGAGCAGTACTTC
TRBJ1-5	many	-	TRBV3-1	CASSQDTLDSESNQPQHF	TGTGCCAGCAGCCAAGATACCCTCGACAGTGAGAGCAATCAGCCCCAGCATTTT
TRBJ2-7	many	TRBD1	TRBV19	CASASRTGIYEQYF	TGTGCCAGTGCCTCTAGGACAGGGATCTACGAGCAGTACTTC
TRBJ2-7	many	-	TRBV7-2	CASSLGGFAYEQYF	TGTGCCAGCAGCTTAGGCGGCTTTGCCTACGAGCAGTACTTC
TRBJ1-1	many	TRBD1	TRBV3-1	CASSQEDRGAGNTEAFF	TGTGCCAGCAGCCAGGAGGACAGGGGGGCAGGGAACACTGAAGCTTTCTTT
TRBJ2-3	few	TRBD2	TRBV12-5	CASGLVVAGLTDTQYF	TGTGCTAGTGGTTTGGTAGTAGCGGGACTCACAGATACGCAGTATTTT
TRBJ2-7	many	TRBD2	TRBV29-1	CSVETKATSGSSYEQYF	TGCAGCGTTGAAACGAAAGCGACTAGCGGGAGTTCCTACGAGCAGTACTTC
TRBJ2-2	medium-sized	-	TRBV13	CASSPPTGWERIAGELFF	TGTGCCAGCAGCCCCCCAACTGGGTGGGAGAGGATTGCCGGGGAGCTGTTTTTT
TRBJ2-5	-	TRBD1	TRBV11-2	CASSRQGALETQYF	TGTGCCAGCAGCCGACAGGGGGCGCTGGAGACCCAGTACTTC
TRBJ2-3	many	-	TRBV19	CASSITERQNTQYF	TGTGCCAGTAGTATAACAGAACGACAGAATACGCAGTATTTT
TRBJ2-2	many	-	TRBV6-2/TRBV6-3	CASSPSTGELFF	TGTGCCAGCAGCCCAAGTACCGGGGAGCTGTTTTTT
TRBJ1-5	many	-	TRBV7-8	CASSLKTETSNQPQHF	TGTGCCAGCAGCTTGAAGACAGAAACAAGCAATCAGCCCCAGCATTTT
TRBJ2-1	many	TRBD1	TRBV4-2	CASSQTGSNNEQFF	TGTGCCAGCAGCCAGACAGGGAGCAACAATGAGCAGTTCTTC
TRBJ2-3	many	-	TRBV5-1	CASSLAEVGPSSTDTQYF	TGCGCCAGCAGCTTGGCCGAGGTAGGCCCTTCTAGCACAGATACGCAGTATTTT
TRBJ2-7	-	TRBD1	TRBV9	CASSGRDRGIYEQYF	TGTGCCAGCAGCGGGAGGGACAGGGGGATTTACGAGCAGTACTTC
TRBJ1-5	many	-	TRBV28	CASSYPPTGLNQPQHF	TGTGCCAGCAGCTACCCCCCGACAGGCCTTAATCAGCCCCAGCATTTT